These 23 T cell receptor beta chains came from one sample sequenced in a study of Graves' ophthalmopathy and Graves' hyperthyroidism. Amplifying from RNA transcripts, the study obtained TCR beta CDR3 regions. HTBI primers primed a first-round RT-PCR, and a second-round multiplex PCR followed. TCRdb reanalysed the multiplex PCR reads using MiXCR and keeps one entry per CDR3 protein. The table shows about 550,000 distinct CDR3 sequences, with about 35% occurring only once. The sample taken for sequencing was peripheral blood or thyroid tissue (not recorded which). Receptor source: an adult man with Graves' hyperthyroidism.

The chain couples TRBV2 to TRBJ2-7, with 12 nucleotides matching TRBD2. This CDR3 region has 15 residues. Trimming took 6 bases from V and 2 from J; bases not matched to a gene: 5. The V gene's germline CDR1 is SNHLY and CDR2 FYNNEI. The CDR3 region has the DNA TGTGCCAGCAGCGCGGCTAGCGGGAGGGCCTACGAGCAGTACTTC. Its protein is CASSAASGRAYEQYF.

Ten or more counts support this clonotype. This chain joins TRBV19 and TRBJ1-5; D uncertain. This CDR3 spans 14 amino acids. Germline values: CDR1 LNHDA, CDR2 SQIVND (reference sequence). V was clipped by 7 bases and J by 2 bases, with 12 bases between them. The CDR3 spells CASKALSGNQPQHF. CDR3 DNA sequence: TGTGCCAGTAAGGCGCTTTCAGGCAATCAGCCCCAGCATTTT.

The chain has TRBV7-6 and TRBJ2-3; the D is unclear. The CDR3 consists of 15 residues. Germline CDR1 SGHVS, CDR2 FNYEAQ. V was cut by 4 bases and J by 5 bases, with 16 bases left in between. The CDR3 nucleotides are TGTGCCAGCAGCTCGCGCCCGGTCGGCGGAGATACGCAGTATTTT. The encoded protein is CASSSRPVGGDTQYF.

This clonotype was observed many times. The V and J genes are TRBV12-3 or TRBV12-4 and TRBJ1-2; perhaps TRBD1 as D (5 bases). Trimming shortened V by 6 bases and J by 7 bases, and 21 bases separated the two germline ends. The CDR3 contains 15 residues. DNA of the CDR3: TGTGCCAGCAGCCAAGGGATCCAGGGACGCCTTGGCTACACCTTC. It codes for CASSQGIQGRLGYTF.

Judged by abundance, this clonotype is medium-sized. The rearrangement uses TRBV7-9 and TRBJ1-3, with D unresolved. This CDR3 has 13 residues. V was shortened by 6 bases and J by 0 bases, with 6 bases between the two germline ends. Germline-derived CDR1 and CDR2 are SEHNR and FQNEAQ (reference sequence). CDR3 amino acids: CASSLGSGNTIYF. The DNA of the CDR3 is TGTGCCAGCAGTTTGGGCTCTGGAAACACCATATATTTT.

This clonotype was seen just once. The genes are TRBV20-1 and TRBJ1-1; no clear D gene. Germline V lookup: CDR1 DFQATT, CDR2 SNEGSKA (reference sequence). V shed 3 bases and J shed 5 bases, with 10 bases lying between them. The CDR3 extends over 12 amino acids. CDR3 amino acids: CSASRGWTEAFF. Here the CDR3 DNA reads TGCAGTGCTAGTCGGGGTTGGACTGAAGCTTTCTTT.

This clonotype was found once. The J gene is TRBJ1-2, the V gene TRBV5-5; 7 nucleotides agree with TRBD1. The CDR3 contains 15 residues. Germline V gene lookup returns CDR1 SGHKS and CDR2 YYEKEE (reference sequence). V was pared by 3 bases and J by 1 base, with 6 bases of the junction left unmatched. The CDR3 is CASSSSGTDNYGYTF. In nucleotides, the CDR3 is TGTGCCAGCAGCTCCTCCGGGACAGATAACTATGGCTACACCTTC.

This sequence joins TRBV7-9 and TRBJ2-2, with 8 bases matching TRBD2. The germline V gene encodes CDR1 SEHNR and CDR2 FQNEAQ (reference sequence). V shed 5 bases and J 6 bases; nucleotides not matched to a gene: 11. CDR3 size: 16 residues. The CDR3 region has the DNA TGTGCCAGCAGCGAAGCCGGGACTAGTGGCCCCGGGGAGCTGTTTTTT. Residues: CASSEAGTSGPGELFF.

In this sample, this clonotype turned up a few times. The chain employs TRBV24-1 and TRBJ2-3; 8 nucleotides match TRBD1. The CDR3 runs to 15 residues. Looked up from germline, CDR1 is KGHDR and CDR2 is SFDVKD. V trimming: 3 bases; J trimming: 2 bases; junction bases outside the gene matches: 3. The DNA of the CDR3 is TGTGCCACCAGTGATACAGGGGGAGTCACAGATACGCAGTATTTT. Amino acids: CATSDTGGVTDTQYF.

The count of this clonotype is one. Since a much larger clone is just one base distant, this may be a read error. This chain links TRBV6-5 with TRBJ1-1; TRBD1 might be the D (5 bases). The CDR3 extends over 13 amino acids. V was trimmed by 4 bases and J by 6 bases, leaving 12 bases between them. The V gene's germline CDR1 is MNHEY and CDR2 SVGAGI. CDR3 residues: CASSSREKAEAFF. The CDR3 nucleotides read TGTGCCAGCAGTTCCAGGGAGAAGGCTGAAGCTTTCTTT.

This clonotype was seen at least ten times. The chain employs TRBV5-8 and TRBJ2-7; TRBD2 might be the D (5 bases). The CDR3 has 14 amino acids. V lost 0 bases to trimming and J lost 2 bases, with 9 bases between them. In germline, CDR1 is SGHTS, CDR2 YDEGEE. CDR3: CASSLASKTYEQYF. CDR3 nucleotide sequence: TGTGCCAGCAGCTTGGCTAGCAAGACCTACGAGCAGTACTTC. The full variable domain, its missing parts supplied by reference TRBV5-8 and TRBJ2-7, is EAGVTQSPTHLIKTRGQQATLRCSPISGHTSVYWYQQALGLGLQFLLWYDEGEERNRGNFPPRFSGRQFPNYSSELNVNALELEDSALYLCASSLASKTYEQYFGPGTRLTVT.

The rearrangement links TRBV2 to TRBJ2-5, with TRBD2 matching 9 bases. The ends lost 1 base at V and 5 bases at J; junction bases unmatched: 8. The CDR3 spans 16 residues. Per germline, CDR1 SNHLY and CDR2 FYNNEI. CDR3 loop: CASSEGGGAVGETQYF. CDR3 in DNA: TGTGCCAGCAGTGAAGGCGGGGGGGCGGTGGGGGAGACCCAGTACTTC.

The chain joins TRBV6-1 to TRBJ1-4; possible D gene TRBD1, 5 bases. V lost 1 base and J 7 bases, leaving 10 bases between the germline ends. The CDR3 consists of 14 residues. CDR1 is MNHNS and CDR2 is SASEGT in the germline V gene. CDR3 in DNA: TGTGCCAGCAGTGAAGGGCCCAGGGTTGAAAAACTGTTTTTT. This gives the protein CASSEGPRVEKLFF.

Regarding this clonotype: A much bigger clone sits one base away, suggesting this may be a read error. This sequence joins TRBV19 and TRBJ2-5; D is ambiguous. The germline CDR1 and CDR2 sequences are LNHDA and SQIVND (reference sequence). V was trimmed by 4 bases and J by 1 base, leaving 13 bases between them. The CDR3 length is 15 residues. The CDR3 protein is CASSRKGFSQETQYF. The CDR3 nucleotides read TGTGCCAGTAGTAGGAAGGGTTTTTCCCAAGAGACCCAGTACTTC.

This clonotype showed up many times. V is TRBV29-1 and J is TRBJ2-7, with 8 bases matching TRBD2. Losses at the gene ends were 8 bases for V and 2 bases for J; bases not matched to a gene: 8. Germline assignment: CDR1 SQVTM and CDR2 ANQGSEA. This CDR3 is 13 amino acids long. The CDR3 DNA reads TGCAGCACCAGTAGCGGGACGGCCTACGAGCAGTACTTC. Translation gives CSTSSGTAYEQYF.

This chain joins TRBV10-3 and TRBJ2-7, with D unresolved. Trimming left V 0 bases short and J 7 bases short, with 10 bases between. Germline lookup yields CDR1 ENHRY and CDR2 SYGVKD. CDR3 length: 13 residues. The DNA for the CDR3 is TGTGCCATCAGTGAGTCCGGACGTCGGGAGCAGTACTTC. This codes for CAISESGRREQYF.

This clonotype was seen repeatedly, ten times or more. V is TRBV20-1 and J is TRBJ1-1, with a tentative D call TRBD1 (6 bases). Between the trimmed V and J ends, which lost 3 bases and 0 bases, there was a span of 11 bases. Per germline, CDR1 DFQATT and CDR2 SNEGSKA (reference sequence). This CDR3 spans 14 amino acids. CDR3 sequence (DNA): TGCAGTGCTAGTTGGACAGCTATGAACACTGAAGCTTTCTTT. Protein product: CSASWTAMNTEAFF.

The V and J genes are TRBV5-1 and TRBJ1-2; TRBD1 matches 8 bases. Germline V CDR1 and CDR2: SGHRS, YFSETQ. The CDR3 consists of 12 residues. Trimming took 3 bases from V and 12 from J; bases not matched to a gene: 7. The CDR3 loop is CASSSTGDGNTF. The CDR3 DNA reads as TGCGCCAGCAGCTCGACAGGGGACGGAAACACCTTC.

This clonotype was detected ten times or more. The rearrangement uses TRBV9 and TRBJ2-5, with a weak D call TRBD1 (7 bases). Germline CDR1 is SGDLS and CDR2 is YYNGEE. The CDR3 is 16 residues long. V was pared by 0 bases and J by 3 bases, with 15 bases between. The CDR3 sequence: CASSVAEGASEETQYF. Written as DNA, the CDR3 is TGTGCCAGCAGCGTAGCGGAGGGGGCATCAGAAGAGACCCAGTACTTC.

The chain employs TRBV9 and TRBJ1-1; D is possibly TRBD1 (5 bases). Germline V gene lookup returns CDR1 SGDLS and CDR2 YYNGEE. This CDR3 spans 13 amino acids. Trimming removed 4 bases from V and 7 bases from J, with 14 bases in between. In nucleotides, the CDR3 is TGTGCCAGCAGCCCCGGGACGGCACGTGAAGCTTTCTTT. Translating gives CASSPGTAREAFF.

This chain links TRBV14 with TRBJ2-7; TRBD2 is a possible D gene (6 bases). This CDR3 is built from 14 residues. CDR1 is SGHDN and CDR2 is FVKESK in the germline V gene. Trimming cost V 6 bases and J 3 bases, with 15 bases left between them. In DNA form, the CDR3 reads TGTGCCAGCAGATCCGGACTACCGGGCTACGAGCAGTACTTC. This translates into CASRSGLPGYEQYF.

As for this clonotype: A read error may be the cause here, since a much bigger clone is one base away. V is TRBV29-1 and J is TRBJ1-1; D perhaps matches TRBD1 (5 bases). V shed 4 bases and J shed 1 base, with 16 bases lying between them. From germline, CDR1 is SQVTM and CDR2 ANQGSEA. The CDR3 is 15 residues long. CDR3 DNA sequence: TGCAGCGTTGGCTTGGGGGTGGTGAGGAACACTGAAGCTTTCTTT. Translating gives CSVGLGVVRNTEAFF.

This clonotype turned up a few times. V usage is TRBV24-1 and J usage is TRBJ2-3; D is uncertain. CDR1 is KGHDR, CDR2 SFDVKD, per germline. CDR3 length: 15 amino acids. V lost 4 bases and J lost 3, with 13 bases in between. DNA for the CDR3: TGTGCCACCAGTGACCCCGGAGTGGGGACAGATACGCAGTATTTT. This translates into CATSDPGVGTDTQYF.